One sample yielded the 17 T cell receptor beta chains listed below, sequenced in a study of vaccination and CD4 T cells after COVID-19. An Oncomine TCR Beta short-read assay was used to sequence the DNA from cultured CD4+ T cells. Each CDR3 protein is one row after TCRdb ran MiXCR on the PCR reads. The data show about 12,000 distinct CDR3 sequences, around 49% seen once. Treatment defined: roughly nine-day PBMC culture with coronavirus spike peptide pools or control peptides (ViraFEST assay). These receptors lack a known antigen. Sequenced input: CD4+ T cells from blood, cultured in vitro. These TCRs come from a human donor who had recovered from COVID-19.

This clonotype was seen a few times. The chain uses TRBV30 and TRBJ2-5; D is unclear. V gave up 1 base and J gave up 1 base, with 13 bases separating them. Germline V gene data show CDR1 as GTSNPN and CDR2 as SVGIG (reference sequence). This CDR3 has 15 residues. This chain's CDR3 is CAWSALDRIQETQYF. As DNA, the CDR3 is TGTGCCTGGAGTGCTTTGGACCGAATCCAAGAGACCCAGTACTTC.

The chain carries TRBV20-1 and TRBJ1-1; D gene unclear. CDR1 and CDR2 (germline): DFQATT, SNEGSKA (reference sequence). V dropped 6 bases and J dropped 3 bases, with 14 bases sitting between them. This CDR3 has 13 residues. CDR3 sequence (DNA): TGCAGTGCAGCGGACGGACTCTACACTGAAGCTTTCTTT. Its protein is CSAADGLYTEAFF.

The V call is TRBV20-1, the J call TRBJ1-6; 10 bases match TRBD1. J was trimmed by 7 bases and V by 6 bases; bases with no gene match: 9. Per the germline V gene, CDR1 is DFQATT and CDR2 is SNEGSKA (reference sequence). The CDR3 spans 15 residues. The CDR3 spells CSAGSDRGPNSPLHF. In DNA, the CDR3 is TGCAGTGCGGGATCCGACAGGGGGCCAAATTCACCCCTCCACTTT.

V is TRBV7-8 and J is TRBJ2-6; TRBD1 is a possible D gene (6 bases). CDR1 is SGHVS, CDR2 FQNEAQ, per germline. The CDR3 sequence is 15 residues long. Between the trimmed V and J ends, which lost 6 bases and 2 bases, there was a span of 11 bases. The CDR3 bases are TGTGCCAGCAGACGCAGGGGCGCTGGGGCCAACGTCCTGACTTTC. Residues: CASRRRGAGANVLTF.

The V call is TRBV18, the J call TRBJ2-5, with no clear D. Germline lookup yields CDR1 KGHSH and CDR2 LQKENI. Trimming took off 2 bases at V and 1 base at J, with 5 bases between the two ends. The CDR3 is made up of 13 amino acids. The CDR3 spells CASSPAPQETQYF. The CDR3 coding sequence is TGTGCCAGCTCACCAGCTCCCCAAGAGACCCAGTACTTC.

The gene calls are TRBV27 and TRBJ2-2; D could derive from TRBD1 or TRBD2 (5 bases each). The CDR3 contains 18 residues. Looked up from germline, CDR1 is MNHEY and CDR2 is SMNVEV (reference sequence). V was shortened by 3 bases and J by 2 bases, with 19 bases between the two germline ends. The CDR3 coding sequence is TGTGCCAGCAGTTTCCGCGCCCCCGGGACCATTAACACCGGGGAGCTGTTTTTT. The encoded protein is CASSFRAPGTINTGELFF.

The rearrangement links TRBV5-1 to TRBJ1-4; possible D gene TRBD1, 5 bases. The CDR3 length is 14 residues. The V end lost 1 base, the J end lost 7 bases, and 11 bases lay between the germline ends. CDR1 SGHRS and CDR2 YFSETQ come from the germline V gene. The CDR3 DNA reads as TGCGCCAGCAGCTTGCAGGGTTTAGGTGAAAAACTGTTTTTT. It yields the protein CASSLQGLGEKLFF. The full variable domain, rest sourced from reference TRBV5-1 and TRBJ1-4, is KAGVTQTPRYLIKTRGQQVTLSCSPISGHRSVSWYQQTPGQGLQFLFEYFSETQRNKGNFPGRFSGRQFSNSRSEMNVSTLELGDSALYLCASSLQGLGEKLFFGSGTQLSVL.

This chain connects TRBV28 to TRBJ2-4; TRBD1 matches 9 bases. The CDR3 runs to 18 residues. The V gene end was trimmed by 5 bases and the J gene end by 0 bases; junction bases not matched to a gene: 11. CDR1 is MDHEN and CDR2 is SYDVKM in the germline V gene. CDR3 nucleotide sequence: TGTGCCAGCAGTCCCGGGACAGGGCAAGTTAGAGCCAAAAACATTCAGTACTTC. It codes for CASSPGTGQVRAKNIQYF.

J is TRBJ2-1 and V is TRBV15; 9 bases match TRBD2. The CDR3 runs 14 residues. CDR1 is LNHNV and CDR2 is YYDKDF in the germline V gene (reference sequence). The junction had 7 bases not matched to a gene; V was cut back by 8 bases and J by 5 bases. CDR3 sequence reads: CATGAGGINNEQFF. CDR3 bases: TGTGCCACCGGTGCGGGAGGGATAAACAATGAGCAGTTCTTC.

This chain links TRBV6-1 with TRBJ1-3, with D maybe TRBD1 (5 bases). V dropped 5 bases and J dropped 8 bases, with 16 bases sitting between them. This CDR3 is 14 amino acids long. Per germline, CDR1 MNHNS and CDR2 SASEGT. CDR3 region: CASSRDLLVDTIYF. The CDR3 coding sequence is TGTGCCAGCAGTAGGGACCTCCTCGTCGACACCATATATTTT.

The V gene is TRBV5-8, the J gene TRBJ2-2; TRBD1 matches 10 bases. This CDR3 has 17 residues. The V segment lost 6 bases and the J segment 4 bases; nucleotides outside the gene matches: 12. The germline gives CDR1 SGHTS, CDR2 YDEGEE. The CDR3 spells CASNDRDRGQVTGELFF. The CDR3 coding sequence is TGTGCCAGCAACGACCGGGACAGGGGCCAGGTCACCGGGGAGCTGTTTTTT.

This clonotype has only a few counts. The V call is TRBV21-1, the J call TRBJ2-5; the DNA was not used to check the table's D call, TRBD1. TRBV21-1 is flagged as a pseudogene. The CDR3 is 17 amino acids. CDR3 DNA sequence: TGTGCCAGCAGCAAAGGTGTCAGGGGGCTATCTCAAGAGACCCAGTACTTC. Protein product: CASSKGVRGLSQETQYF.

The chain couples TRBV6-1 to TRBJ2-3; no clear D. The CDR3 consists of 9 residues. The V gene's germline CDR1 is MNHNS and CDR2 SASEGT. Trimming shortened V by 10 bases and J by 5 bases, and 4 bases separated the two germline ends. Written as DNA, the CDR3 is TGTGCCACCGGAGATACGCAGTATTTT. Its translation: CATGDTQYF.

The gene calls are TRBV6-2 or TRBV6-3 and TRBJ1-1; possibly TRBD1 for D (6 bases). The ends were cut back, 0 bases at V and 1 base at J, with 15 bases in the middle. The CDR3 spans 17 residues. CDR1 and CDR2 (germline): MNHEY, SVGEGT. The CDR3 region has the DNA TGTGCCAGCAGTTACTCAATCGGGGGCGCGAGGAACACTGAAGCTTTCTTT. Translated: CASSYSIGGARNTEAFF.

This chain links TRBV7-2 with TRBJ2-5, with D possibly being TRBD1 or TRBD2 (5 bases each). Trimming removed 3 bases from V and 5 bases from J, with 16 bases in between. The CDR3 totals 15 residues. Germline CDR1 reads SGHTA; CDR2 reads FQGNSA. The CDR3 loop is CASSLTVGPGETQYF. DNA of the CDR3: TGTGCCAGCAGCTTGACAGTGGGCCCGGGGGAGACCCAGTACTTC.

This rearrangement joins TRBV11-2 to TRBJ2-7, with D perhaps matching TRBD1 (6 bases). CDR1 and CDR2 (germline): SGHAT, FQNNGV. The CDR3 runs to 17 residues. Deletions cut 1 base from V and 3 bases from J, with 19 bases between. CDR3 DNA: TGTGCCAGCAGCTTAGTAGGTGGGACACACACAGTCTACGAGCAGTACTTC. Translated: CASSLVGGTHTVYEQYF.

This chain joins TRBV6-7 and TRBJ1-2; D possibly corresponds to TRBD1 (5 bases). TRBV6-7 is noted as an ORF with a role that remains uncertain. V was pared by 0 bases and J by 4 bases, with 15 bases between. CDR3 size: 16 residues. The CDR3 DNA follows: TGTGCCAGCAGTTACTCACCTGACCCAGACAGCTATGGCTACACCTTC. It translates to CASSYSPDPDSYGYTF.